The next 24 T cell receptor beta chains were all read from a single sample in a study of blood T cell repertoires in COVID-19. Libraries were prepared by immunoSEQ multiplex PCR; TCRdb keeps only in-frame clonotypes and omits some of them. This table has some 160,000 clones, approximately 90% appearing once. The sequenced sample consisted of peripheral blood. These receptors all stem from a man younger than 30 with acute or convalescent COVID-19.

This clone was observed a single time. In nucleotides, the CDR3 is TGTGCCAGCACTACAATTCGCCCGGGACAGGGAGTCCACGAGCAGTACTTC. It encodes CASTTIRPGQGVHEQYF. V gene TRBV4-2 combines with J gene TRBJ2-7; 9 bases agree with TRBD1. Trimming cost V 7 bases and J 5 bases; bases outside gene matches: 18. The CDR3 contains 17 residues. Germline values: CDR1 LGHNA, CDR2 YNFKEQ.

The chain carries TRBV19 and TRBJ2-2, with TRBD2 matching over 8 bases. CDR1 and CDR2 from the germline V gene are LNHDA and SQIVND (reference sequence). This CDR3 region has 14 residues. Germline trimming cut 6 bases from V and 7 bases from J; bases unmatched to any gene: 7. The CDR3 loop reads CASRVSGVSGELFF. The DNA for the CDR3 is TGTGCCAGTAGGGTTAGCGGGGTTAGCGGGGAGCTGTTTTTT.

V usage is TRBV6-5 and J usage is TRBJ1-5; D is possibly TRBD1 (5 bases). Germline lookup yields CDR1 MNHEY and CDR2 SVGAGI. The V end lost 7 bases, the J end lost 2 bases, and 9 bases lay between the germline ends. The CDR3 has 13 amino acids. The CDR3 region is CASTGGGNQPQHF. The CDR3 coding sequence is TGTGCCAGCACGGGGGGGGGCAATCAGCCCCAGCATTTT.

In the case of this clone: Other DNA sequences in the sample encode the same CDR3. This chain connects TRBV4-1 to TRBJ1-6; D may be TRBD1 (5 bases). The CDR3 sequence is 16 residues long. Trimming pared 0 bases from V and 7 bases from J, leaving 13 bases between. Germline V gene lookup returns CDR1 MGHRA and CDR2 YSYEKL. The CDR3 bases are TGCGCCAGCAGCCAAGATTCGCAGGGAAAAAATTCACCCCTCCACTTT. It translates to CASSQDSQGKNSPLHF.

J is TRBJ2-6 and V is TRBV11-2; 7 bases align to TRBD1. Germline-derived CDR1 and CDR2 are SGHAT and FQNNGV. Trimming removed 3 bases from V and 2 bases from J; junction bases left unmatched: 10. This CDR3 region has 18 residues. The CDR3 region is CASSFPRGLLAGANVLTF. DNA for the CDR3: TGTGCCAGCAGCTTCCCAAGGGGGCTATTAGCTGGGGCCAACGTCCTGACTTTC.

In DNA, the CDR3 is TGCGCCAGCAGCCTCTCCGGCTCAGGTGGGACTGAAGCTTTCTTT. Translating it yields CASSLSGSGGTEAFF. This rearrangement joins TRBV4-1 to TRBJ1-1; D unresolved. Per germline, CDR1 MGHRA and CDR2 YSYEKL. V gave up 4 bases and J gave up 5 bases, with 17 bases separating them. This CDR3 region has 15 residues.

This chain links TRBV6-1 with TRBJ1-6; TRBD1 agrees at 9 bases. This CDR3 region has 16 residues. Germline values: CDR1 MNHNS, CDR2 SASEGT. V lost 4 bases to trimming and J lost 13 bases; unmatched junction nucleotides: 14. The CDR3 spells CASSVTGGIRVRPLHF. The CDR3 nucleotides read TGTGCCAGCAGTGTGACAGGGGGGATCCGCGTCAGGCCCCTCCACTTT.

The gene calls are TRBV19 and TRBJ1-1, with TRBD1 matching 8 bases. CDR3 size: 16 residues. Germline values: CDR1 LNHDA, CDR2 SQIVND (reference sequence). The junction had 7 bases not matched to a gene; V was cut back by 3 bases and J by 1 base. The CDR3 here is CASSIVQGATNTEAFF. CDR3 bases: TGTGCCAGTAGTATCGTCCAGGGGGCCACGAACACTGAAGCTTTCTTT.

This clone was seen just once. This sequence joins TRBV27 and TRBJ1-2, with no clear D. This CDR3 is 14 amino acids long. Trimming removed 8 bases from V and 3 bases from J, with 16 bases in between. CDR1 MNHEY and CDR2 SMNVEV come from the germline V gene (reference sequence). CDR3 sequence reads: CASGSLGADYGYTF. The CDR3 DNA follows: TGTGCCAGCGGATCTTTGGGAGCGGACTATGGCTACACCTTC.

The chain links TRBV19 to TRBJ1-4; 10 bases are a match to TRBD1. The CDR3 is 17 amino acids. The V and J ends lost 7 bases and 8 bases, in that order; junction bases with no gene match: 16. The germline V gene encodes CDR1 LNHDA and CDR2 SQIVND (reference sequence). CDR3 in amino acids: CASTSGTGAPGWEKLFF. The CDR3 bases are TGTGCCAGTACCTCCGGGACAGGGGCGCCTGGGTGGGAAAAACTGTTTTTT.

Written as DNA, the CDR3 is TGTGCCAGCTCACCAGGGACAGGGGGCAATGAGCAGTTCTTC. This encodes CASSPGTGGNEQFF. This chain connects TRBV18 to TRBJ2-1; 11 positions match TRBD1. Losses at the gene ends were 2 bases for V and 6 bases for J; bases not matched to a gene: 0. Germline assignment: CDR1 KGHSH and CDR2 LQKENI. This CDR3 is 14 amino acids long.

The chain joins TRBV29-1 to TRBJ2-2, with D perhaps matching TRBD2 (6 bases). The ends were cut back, 7 bases at V and 8 bases at J, with 17 bases in the middle. Germline lookup yields CDR1 SQVTM and CDR2 ANQGSEA. The CDR3 is made up of 13 amino acids. The CDR3 sequence is CSARVSGGGELFF. The CDR3 DNA reads TGCAGCGCTAGAGTCTCCGGGGGAGGGGAGCTGTTTTTT.

The chain combines TRBV27 with TRBJ2-1, with 7 bases that match TRBD2. Germline trimming cut 5 bases from V and 0 bases from J; bases unmatched to any gene: 10. This CDR3 has 17 amino acids. Germline V gives CDR1 MNHEY, CDR2 SMNVEV (reference sequence). CDR3 protein: CASSPLGRGSSYNEQFF. The CDR3 DNA reads as TGTGCCAGCAGTCCATTGGGGCGGGGGAGCTCCTACAATGAGCAGTTCTTC.

The chain links TRBV18 to TRBJ1-2, with D hard to call. The V end lost 0 bases, the J end lost 4 bases, and 18 bases lay between the germline ends. The CDR3 runs to 17 residues. Germline-derived CDR1 and CDR2 are KGHSH and LQKENI. The CDR3 sequence is CASSPPVGAAKGYGYTF. The CDR3 region has the DNA TGTGCCAGCTCACCACCGGTCGGAGCTGCTAAAGGCTATGGCTACACCTTC.

CDR3 residues: CASRWGQGSQAFF. The DNA of the CDR3 is TGTGCCAGCCGCTGGGGACAGGGATCCCAAGCTTTCTTT. The chain recombines TRBV6-6 with TRBJ1-1, with TRBD1 identical over 9 bases. Per the germline V gene, CDR1 is MNHNY and CDR2 is SVGAGI (reference sequence). V was clipped by 8 bases and J by 9 bases; unmatched bases: 10. CDR3 length: 13 amino acids.

The chain employs TRBV9 and TRBJ1-4, with D perhaps TRBD1 (6 bases). Germline V lookup: CDR1 SGDLS, CDR2 YYNGEE. The CDR3 runs 14 residues. Between the trimmed V and J ends, which lost 6 bases and 7 bases, there was a span of 16 bases. This CDR3 is CASTGRDISEKLFF. The CDR3, as DNA: TGTGCCAGCACCGGACGGGACATTAGTGAAAAACTGTTTTTT.

The chain uses TRBV7-5 and TRBJ2-7; the table's D call, TRBD2, has no DNA check behind it. TRBV7-5 is flagged as a pseudogene. The CDR3 sequence is 15 residues long. The CDR3 protein is CVRSPGGNPSYEQYF. CDR3 DNA: TGTGTCAGAAGCCCTGGGGGGAACCCGTCCTACGAGCAGTACTTC.

The chain is built from TRBV7-8 and TRBJ2-3, with 8 bases aligning to TRBD2. The CDR3 covers 16 residues. In germline, CDR1 is SGHVS, CDR2 FQNEAQ. The V gene end was trimmed by 0 bases and the J gene end by 7 bases; junction bases not matched to a gene: 9. In DNA, the CDR3 is TGTGCCAGCAGCTTAGCGACGGCTAGCGGGTCAAATACGCAGTATTTT. Protein: CASSLATASGSNTQYF.

The chain is built from TRBV19 and TRBJ2-7, with TRBD1 matching 7 bases. V lost 5 bases and J lost 3; bases outside the gene matches: 10. CDR3 length: 15 amino acids. In germline, CDR1 is LNHDA, CDR2 SQIVND (reference sequence). The CDR3 sequence: CASSPGLAGGYEQYF. The CDR3 DNA reads TGTGCCAGTAGTCCCGGGTTGGCAGGGGGCTACGAGCAGTACTTC.

The chain carries TRBV3-1 (or the pseudogene TRBV3-2) and TRBJ1-1; 9 bases line up with TRBD1. The J segment lost 2 bases and the V segment lost 6 bases, leaving 4 bases of the junction unmatched. This CDR3 has 14 amino acids. Germline V lookup: CDR1 LGHDT, CDR2 YNNKEL (reference sequence). Written as DNA, the CDR3 is TGTGCCAGCAGACGGGGACAGGGCAACACTGAAGCTTTCTTT. Translating gives CASRRGQGNTEAFF.

This chain links TRBV6-2 or TRBV6-3 with TRBJ1-2; the match to TRBD1 covers 7 bases. Germline CDR1 is MNHEY and CDR2 is SVGEGT. The junction had 12 bases not matched to a gene; V was cut back by 4 bases and J by 1 base. The CDR3 spans 17 residues. The DNA for the CDR3 is TGTGCCAGCAGTTCCGGGACAGCCCCGGGAATTAACTATGGCTACACCTTC. Amino acid sequence: CASSSGTAPGINYGYTF.

The chain joins TRBV20-1 to TRBJ2-3; D possibly corresponds to TRBD2 (6 bases). V lost 3 bases and J lost 4, with 20 bases in between. Looked up from germline, CDR1 is DFQATT and CDR2 is SNEGSKA (reference sequence). There are 16 residues in the CDR3. CDR3: CSASIGGRGNPDTQYF. DNA of the CDR3: TGCAGTGCTAGTATAGGAGGGCGAGGGAACCCAGATACGCAGTATTTT.

The V call is TRBV11-2, the J call TRBJ1-1; possible D gene TRBD1, 5 bases. The ends were cut back, 1 base at V and 1 base at J, with 13 bases in the middle. CDR3 size: 16 residues. Germline CDR1 and CDR2: SGHAT and FQNNGV. CDR3 DNA sequence: TGTGCCAGCAGCTTAGGGGCAGGGATTAGGAACACTGAAGCTTTCTTT. Protein: CASSLGAGIRNTEAFF.

The chain has TRBV18 and TRBJ2-3; 7 nucleotides match TRBD2. Trimming at V came to 4 bases and at J to 0 bases, leaving 4 bases not matched to a gene. The CDR3 runs 15 residues. Germline CDR1 reads KGHSH; CDR2 reads LQKENI. CDR3 DNA sequence: TGTGCCAGCTCACTCAGCGGGGAGAGCACAGATACGCAGTATTTT. Its protein is CASSLSGESTDTQYF.